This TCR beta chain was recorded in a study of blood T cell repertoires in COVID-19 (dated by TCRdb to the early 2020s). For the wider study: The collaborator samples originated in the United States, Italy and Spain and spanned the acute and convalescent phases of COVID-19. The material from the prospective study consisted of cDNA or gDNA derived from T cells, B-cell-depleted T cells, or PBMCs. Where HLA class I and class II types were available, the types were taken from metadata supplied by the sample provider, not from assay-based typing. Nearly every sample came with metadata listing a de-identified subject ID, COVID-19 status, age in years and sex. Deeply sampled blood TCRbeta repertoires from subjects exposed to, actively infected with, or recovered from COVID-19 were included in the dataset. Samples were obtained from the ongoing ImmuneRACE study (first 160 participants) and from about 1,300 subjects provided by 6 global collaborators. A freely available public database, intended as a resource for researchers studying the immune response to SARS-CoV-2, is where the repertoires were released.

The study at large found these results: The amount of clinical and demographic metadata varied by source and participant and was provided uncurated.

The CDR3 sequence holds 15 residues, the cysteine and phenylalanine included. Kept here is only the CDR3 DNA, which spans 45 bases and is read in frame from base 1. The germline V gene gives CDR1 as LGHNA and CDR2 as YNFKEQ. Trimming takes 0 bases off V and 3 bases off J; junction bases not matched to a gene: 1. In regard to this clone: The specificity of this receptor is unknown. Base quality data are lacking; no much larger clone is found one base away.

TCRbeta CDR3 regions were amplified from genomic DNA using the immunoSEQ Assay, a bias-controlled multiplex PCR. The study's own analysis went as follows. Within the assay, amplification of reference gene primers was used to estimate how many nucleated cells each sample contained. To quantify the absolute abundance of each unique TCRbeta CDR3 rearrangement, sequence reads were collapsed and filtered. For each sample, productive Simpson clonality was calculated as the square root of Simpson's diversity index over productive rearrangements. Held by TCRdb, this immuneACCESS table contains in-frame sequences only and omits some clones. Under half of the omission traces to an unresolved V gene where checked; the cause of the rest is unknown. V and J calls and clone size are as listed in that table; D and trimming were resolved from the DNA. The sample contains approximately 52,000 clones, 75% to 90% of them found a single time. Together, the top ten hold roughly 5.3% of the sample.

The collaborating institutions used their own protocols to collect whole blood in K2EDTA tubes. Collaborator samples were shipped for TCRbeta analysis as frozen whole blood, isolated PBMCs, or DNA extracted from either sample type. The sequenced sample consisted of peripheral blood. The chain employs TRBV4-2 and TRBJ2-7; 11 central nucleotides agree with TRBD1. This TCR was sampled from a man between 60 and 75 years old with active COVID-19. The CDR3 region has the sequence CASSQEGTGGYEQYF. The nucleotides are TGTGCCAGCAGCCAAGAAGGGACAGGGGGCTACGAGCAGTACTTC.